This T cell receptor (beta chain) comes out of a study of cytomegalovirus exposure and HLA in healthy donors. Study-wide findings and caveats: Among the CMV-associated chains, three were confirmed in vitro as specific for CMV antigens. A likely sequencing artifact accounted for one observed cluster of highly shared sequence variants.

Both 60 Vbeta primers and 13 Jbeta primers went into the PCR. Sequencing was performed with immunoSEQ multiplex PCR; in TCRdb, only in-frame clones are kept and a portion is missing. The top ten clones hold 0.95% to 1.5% of a sample with about 130,000 clones, about 78% of them seen once. Trimming removed 5 bases from V and 1 base from J, with 11 bases in between. The CDR3 spans 14 residues. Per germline, CDR1 MNHNS and CDR2 SASEGT. On this clone: Its antigen remains unknown.

The sequenced sample was PBMCs. The rearrangement links TRBV6-1 to TRBJ1-1; D is possibly TRBD1 (6 bases). The source of this sequence is a female donor in good health and CMV-seronegative. The CDR3 DNA is TGTGCCAGCAGTTTGCTACAGGGGAACACTGAAGCTTTCTTT. This translates into CASSLLQGNTEAFF.